These 23 T cell receptor beta chains were all obtained from the same sample, sequenced in a study of blood T cell repertoires in COVID-19. Assay used: immunoSEQ multiplex PCR; TCRdb lists only in-frame clones, some missing. The table lists around 220,000 clones, just over 90% of them singletons. Sequenced material: PBMCs or T cells enriched from blood (not recorded which). These TCRs come from a woman between 18 and 29 years old who had recovered from COVID-19.

This clone was observed a single time. Other DNA sequences in this sample translate to the same CDR3. CDR3 sequence (DNA): TGTGCCAGCAGCCCCCAGACAGGGGTGAACACTGAAGCTTTCTTT. It encodes CASSPQTGVNTEAFF. This chain uses TRBV7-9 with TRBJ1-1; 8 bases align to TRBD1. The V segment lost 5 bases and the J segment 0 bases; nucleotides outside the gene matches: 5. The CDR3 has 15 residues. CDR1 and CDR2 from the germline V gene are SEHNR and FQNEAQ (reference sequence).

The chain is built from TRBV28 and TRBJ1-1; D not certain. The CDR3 has 13 amino acids. The V end lost 5 bases, the J end lost 4 bases, and 11 bases lay between the germline ends. The V gene's germline CDR1 is MDHEN and CDR2 SYDVKM. The CDR3 sequence: CASSLGLTTEAFF. The DNA for the CDR3 is TGTGCCAGCAGTCTCGGACTGACCACTGAAGCTTTCTTT.

V usage is TRBV11-2 and J usage is TRBJ1-2; a weak D match, TRBD1 (5 bases). V was trimmed by 3 bases and J by 3 bases, leaving 11 bases between them. The CDR3 is 14 residues long. In germline, CDR1 is SGHAT, CDR2 FQNNGV. Here the CDR3 DNA reads TGTGCCAGCAGCTTGGGGCGACGGGACTATGGCTACACCTTC. Amino acids: CASSLGRRDYGYTF.

The V call is TRBV9, the J call TRBJ1-6; D uncertain. The CDR3 has 13 residues. Germline CDR1 is SGDLS and CDR2 is YYNGEE. The V end lost 2 bases, the J end lost 7 bases, and 7 bases lay between the germline ends. CDR3 nucleotides: TGTGCCAGCAGCGTGAGACTCAATTCACCCCTCCACTTT. It yields the protein CASSVRLNSPLHF.

This clone was observed many times. The chain recombines TRBV6-4 with TRBJ2-1; possibly TRBD2 for D (5 bases). The CDR3 sequence is 13 residues long. The germline CDR1 and CDR2 sequences are MRHNA and SNTAGT. V lost 6 bases and J 5 bases, leaving 11 bases between the germline ends. Here the CDR3 reads CASSMRANNEQFF. Here the CDR3 DNA reads TGTGCCAGCAGCATGCGGGCCAACAATGAGCAGTTCTTC.

The chain couples TRBV11-2 to TRBJ2-7; TRBD2 matches 10 bases. Unmatched junction bases numbered 4, after V lost 5 bases and J lost 6 bases. The germline V gene has CDR1 SGHAT and CDR2 FQNNGV. CDR3 length: 13 residues. In DNA, the CDR3 is TGTGCCAGCAGCCTAGCGGGAGTCGGCGAGCAGTACTTC. This codes for CASSLAGVGEQYF.

Remarks on this clone: Other DNA sequences in this specimen translate into the identical CDR3. V is TRBV7-3 and J is TRBJ2-1; maybe TRBD2 (6 bases). Trimming cost V 2 bases and J 0 bases, with 8 bases left between them. The CDR3 runs 15 residues. Looked up from germline, CDR1 is SGHTA and CDR2 is FQGTGA. The CDR3 sequence: CASSLSGSSYNEQFF. The CDR3 coding sequence is TGTGCCAGCAGCTTATCCGGGAGCTCCTACAATGAGCAGTTCTTC.

The chain couples TRBV27 to TRBJ1-2, with 7 positions matching TRBD1. This CDR3 is 15 amino acids long. Trimming at V came to 5 bases and at J to 3 bases, leaving 9 bases not matched to a gene. In germline, CDR1 is MNHEY, CDR2 SMNVEV (reference sequence). Here the CDR3 DNA reads TGTGCCAGCAGTCGAAACGGCAGGGGGGACTATGGCTACACCTTC. Protein: CASSRNGRGDYGYTF.

This chain connects TRBV20-1 to TRBJ2-1; D is undetermined. Deletions cut 3 bases from V and 9 bases from J, with 12 bases between. CDR1 and CDR2 from the germline V gene are DFQATT and SNEGSKA (reference sequence). This CDR3 comprises 12 residues. The CDR3 protein is CSASQTMSEQFF. CDR3 bases: TGCAGTGCTAGTCAAACTATGAGTGAGCAGTTCTTC.

Turning to this clone: Other DNA variants within this sample encode the same CDR3. V usage is TRBV28 and J usage is TRBJ1-6; tentative D call: TRBD1 (5 bases). V was trimmed by 2 bases and J by 6 bases, leaving 8 bases between them. CDR3 length: 14 residues. Germline assignment: CDR1 MDHEN and CDR2 SYDVKM. CDR3 sequence reads: CASSLAGGNSPLHF. CDR3 nucleotide sequence: TGTGCCAGCAGTTTAGCGGGGGGTAATTCACCCCTCCACTTT.

V and J are TRBV27 and TRBJ2-2; 7 nucleotides agree with TRBD1. The CDR3 spans 15 residues. Per the germline V gene, CDR1 is MNHEY and CDR2 is SMNVEV (reference sequence). The V gene end was trimmed by 8 bases and the J gene end by 6 bases; junction bases not matched to a gene: 12. CDR3 DNA: TGTGCCAGCCGAAGGGCAGGGGGTGCGCCCGGGGAGCTGTTTTTT. It encodes CASRRAGGAPGELFF.

The chain links TRBV5-1 to TRBJ1-1; the D is unclear. The V gene lost 4 bases and the J gene lost 7 bases, with 8 bases spanning the gap. The CDR3 extends over 11 amino acids. Germline V gene lookup returns CDR1 SGHRS and CDR2 YFSETQ. The CDR3 region is CASSAYSEAFF. The DNA of the CDR3 is TGCGCCAGCAGCGCCTACAGTGAAGCTTTCTTT.

The gene calls are TRBV7-2 and TRBJ1-4; D possibly corresponds to TRBD1 (6 bases). From germline, CDR1 is SGHTA and CDR2 FQGNSA. The length of the CDR3 is 17 residues. Trimming stripped 0 bases from V and 0 bases from J, with 11 bases between. CDR3 DNA sequence: TGTGCCAGCAGCTTAGCTGGGCAGGGGACAACTAATGAAAAACTGTTTTTT. This sequence encodes CASSLAGQGTTNEKLFF.

The V and J genes are TRBV4-1 and TRBJ2-1; TRBD2 matches at 7 bases. V dropped 7 bases and J dropped 7; count of bases not matched to a gene: 13. Germline values: CDR1 MGHRA, CDR2 YSYEKL. The CDR3 loop spans 15 amino acids. CDR3 sequence: CASTTGRGGLNEQFF. The CDR3 nucleotides read TGCGCCAGCACCACAGGCCGCGGGGGATTAAATGAGCAGTTCTTC.

V gene TRBV7-2 combines with J gene TRBJ2-7; possibly TRBD1 for D (7 bases). The CDR3 is 17 amino acids. Germline CDR1 reads SGHTA; CDR2 reads FQGNSA. The ends were cut back, 5 bases at V and 2 bases at J, with 22 bases in the middle. The CDR3 DNA sequence: TGTGCCAGCAGCGTACTTTATAGGACAGGACTAACCTACGAGCAGTACTTC. The encoded protein is CASSVLYRTGLTYEQYF.

This sequence joins TRBV19 and TRBJ2-2; 9 bases line up with TRBD2. Per germline, CDR1 LNHDA and CDR2 SQIVND (reference sequence). The V segment lost 6 bases and the J segment 7 bases; nucleotides outside the gene matches: 9. The CDR3 loop spans 15 amino acids. CDR3 bases: TGTGCCAGTAGGATGGCGGGGGGGCTTCTCGGGGAGCTGTTTTTT. This gives the protein CASRMAGGLLGELFF.

This clone was observed a single time. The chain has TRBV6-2 or TRBV6-3 and TRBJ1-5, with a weak D call TRBD1 (5 bases). Germline lookup yields CDR1 MNHEY and CDR2 SVGEGT. The CDR3 extends over 15 amino acids. The ends were cut back, 4 bases at V and 0 bases at J, with 10 bases in the middle. The CDR3 sequence: CASSSPTVSNQPQHF. The CDR3 region has the DNA TGTGCCAGCAGTTCCCCGACAGTTAGCAATCAGCCCCAGCATTTT.

This clone is a singleton in its sample. The rearrangement links TRBV2 to TRBJ2-7; maybe TRBD2 (6 bases). Looked up from germline, CDR1 is SNHLY and CDR2 is FYNNEI. Trimming took 3 bases from V and 7 from J, leaving 16 bases between them. The CDR3 length is 14 residues. CDR3 sequence reads: CASSDSGPREEQYF. CDR3 DNA sequence: TGTGCCAGCAGTGACTCAGGCCCACGGGAGGAGCAGTACTTC.

V is TRBV5-4 and J is TRBJ2-2, with 10 bases that match TRBD2. The CDR3 contains 16 residues. Losses at the gene ends were 4 bases for V and 4 bases for J; bases not matched to a gene: 7. Germline V lookup: CDR1 SGHNT, CDR2 YYREEE (reference sequence). CDR3 protein: CASSPPPSGGTGELFF. DNA for the CDR3: TGTGCCAGCAGCCCACCCCCTAGCGGGGGCACCGGGGAGCTGTTTTTT. Variable domain in full (rest from reference TRBV5-4 and TRBJ2-2): ETGVTQSPTHLIKTRGQQVTLRCSSQSGHNTVSWYQQALGQGPQFIFQYYREEENGRGNFPPRFSGLQFPNYSSELNVNALELDDSALYLCASSPPPSGGTGELFFGEGSRLTVL.

The genes are TRBV7-9 and TRBJ1-1; D might be TRBD1 (5 bases). V dropped 5 bases and J dropped 4 bases, with 14 bases sitting between them. CDR1 is SEHNR, CDR2 FQNEAQ, per germline (reference sequence). This CDR3 is 14 amino acids long. DNA for the CDR3: TGTGCCAGCAGCCAAGAAGGAGGGGTCACTGAAGCTTTCTTT. It is translated as CASSQEGGVTEAFF.

The V gene is TRBV9, the J gene TRBJ2-5, with TRBD2 identical over 9 bases. Germline CDR1 SGDLS, CDR2 YYNGEE. This CDR3 has 15 residues. V lost 1 base to trimming and J lost 0 bases; unmatched junction nucleotides: 1. The CDR3 is CASSVQRGDQETQYF. The CDR3 region has the DNA TGTGCCAGCAGCGTACAGCGGGGGGACCAAGAGACCCAGTACTTC.

The chain combines TRBV6-5 with TRBJ1-2; 9 positions agree with TRBD1. Germline V gene data show CDR1 as MNHEY and CDR2 as SVGAGI. Unmatched junction bases numbered 9, after V lost 6 bases and J lost 4 bases. This CDR3 has 15 amino acids. The CDR3 is CASRQTGGGGYGYTF. The CDR3 DNA follows: TGTGCCAGCAGACAAACAGGGGGCGGAGGCTATGGCTACACCTTC.

The V call is TRBV7-8, the J call TRBJ1-2, with unresolved D. CDR3 length: 13 residues. Trimming removed 3 bases at V and 8 bases at J, with 13 bases between. The V gene's germline CDR1 is SGHVS and CDR2 FQNEAQ. The CDR3 sequence: CASSLGRARGYTF. DNA of the CDR3: TGTGCCAGCAGCTTGGGGAGGGCCCGGGGCTACACCTTC.